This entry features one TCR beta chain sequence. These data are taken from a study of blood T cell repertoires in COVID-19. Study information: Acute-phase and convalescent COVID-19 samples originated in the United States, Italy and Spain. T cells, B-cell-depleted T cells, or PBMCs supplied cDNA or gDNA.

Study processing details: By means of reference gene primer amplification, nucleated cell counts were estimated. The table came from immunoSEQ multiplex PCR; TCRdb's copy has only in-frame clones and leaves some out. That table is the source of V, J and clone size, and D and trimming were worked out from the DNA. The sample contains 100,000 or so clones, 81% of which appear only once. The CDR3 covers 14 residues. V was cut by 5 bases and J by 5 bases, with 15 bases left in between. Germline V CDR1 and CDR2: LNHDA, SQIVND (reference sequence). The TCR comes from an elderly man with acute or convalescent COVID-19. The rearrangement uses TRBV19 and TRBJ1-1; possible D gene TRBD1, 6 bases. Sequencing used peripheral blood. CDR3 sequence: CASSSQGRRTEAFF. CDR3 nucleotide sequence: TGTGCCAGTAGTTCCCAGGGGCGGCGTACTGAAGCTTTCTTT. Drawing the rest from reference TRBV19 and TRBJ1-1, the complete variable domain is DGGITQSPKYLFRKEGQNVTLSCEQNLNHDAMYWYRQDPGQGLRLIYYSQIVNDFQKGDIAEGYSVSREKKESFPLTVTSAQKNPTAFYLCASSSQGRRTEAFFGQGTRLTVV.